This TCR beta chain was captured in a study of cytomegalovirus exposure and HLA in healthy donors. The V end lost 5 bases, the J end lost 2 bases, and 10 bases lay between the germline ends. This CDR3 is built from 13 residues. CDR1 and CDR2 from the germline V gene are SGHNT and YYREEE (reference sequence). Note on this clone: Antigen specificity is unknown.

A multiplex PCR was run with 60 Vbeta primers and 13 Jbeta primers. Methods used by the authors: It was a later analysis that counted approximately 81 million unique TCR beta chains, of which some 9.9 million were shared. Assay: immunoSEQ multiplex PCR; the TCRdb copy retains only in-frame clones and omits some. V, J and clone size derive from that table, while D and trimming were established from the DNA sequence. The sample holds roughly 110,000 clones, 77% seen once. Study-level results: As was reported, the classifier diagnosed cytomegalovirus status with high specificity and sensitivity. What a later analysis showed was that several of the most significant clusters appeared linked to common viral pathogens.

The sequence derives from a man aged 35-49 years in good health and CMV-seropositive. The specimen was PBMCs. V is TRBV5-4 and J is TRBJ1-1; D is unclear. CDR3 coding DNA: TGTGCCAGCAGGGAGGGAAGTAACACTGAAGCTTTCTTT. Protein: CASREGSNTEAFF.